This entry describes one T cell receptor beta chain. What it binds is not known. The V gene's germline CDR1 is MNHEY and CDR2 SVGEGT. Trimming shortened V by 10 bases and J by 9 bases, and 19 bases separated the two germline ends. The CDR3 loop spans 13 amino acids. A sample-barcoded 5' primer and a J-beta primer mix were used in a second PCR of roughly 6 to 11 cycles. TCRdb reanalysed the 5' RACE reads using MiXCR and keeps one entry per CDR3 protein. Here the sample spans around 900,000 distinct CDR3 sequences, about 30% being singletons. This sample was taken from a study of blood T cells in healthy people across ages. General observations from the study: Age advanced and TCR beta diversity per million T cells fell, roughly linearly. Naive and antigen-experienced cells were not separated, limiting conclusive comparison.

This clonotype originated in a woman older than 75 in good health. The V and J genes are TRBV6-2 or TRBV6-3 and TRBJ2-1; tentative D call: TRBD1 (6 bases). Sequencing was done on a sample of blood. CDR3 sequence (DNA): TGTGCCACACGGGACACCGCTGAAGGTGAGCAGTTCTTC. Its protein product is CATRDTAEGEQFF.